One T cell receptor (beta chain) is described in this entry. Its specificity is not known. These data come from a study of monozygotic twins with inflammatory bowel disease. For every TCR library, about 3,500 ng of total RNA was used. TCRdb reprocessed the 5' RACE reads and keeps a single row for each CDR3 protein, giving no DNA. Its clone listing holds roughly 150,000 distinct CDR3 sequences. From whole blood, total RNA was isolated without any sorting of T cells. Study observations and caveats: Backing was not found for a single strong signal or clonotype associated with IBD.

The CDR3 extends over 13 amino acids. Germline V gives CDR1 LGHDT, CDR2 YNNKEL (reference sequence). The receptor's source is a human donor with ulcerative colitis or Crohn's disease, or a healthy co-twin of an affected twin (not recorded which). The chain combines TRBV3-1 with TRBJ2-1; the D call of TRBD1 rests on TCRdb alone, since no DNA is present to check it. Sequenced: blood. The CDR3 here is CASSQGRTGEQFF.